What follows are 12 T cell receptor beta chains derived from one specimen sequenced in a study of blood T cell repertoires in COVID-19. Produced via immunoSEQ multiplex PCR; TCRdb's table is partial and in-frame only. The sample includes 80,000 to 90,000 clones, around 85% seen only once; the top ten take 5% to 6%. Sequencing was performed on peripheral blood. The source of these receptors is a man aged 55 to 70 with acute or convalescent COVID-19.

The chain couples TRBV9 to TRBJ1-3; D remains unclear. The CDR3 consists of 14 residues. V lost 0 bases to trimming and J lost 0 bases, with 4 bases between them. The germline V gene has CDR1 SGDLS and CDR2 YYNGEE. CDR3 in amino acids: CASSVGDSGNTIYF. CDR3 nucleotides: TGTGCCAGCAGCGTAGGAGACTCTGGAAACACCATATATTTT.

The J gene is TRBJ2-7, the V gene TRBV7-3; the match to TRBD1 covers 10 bases. V trimming: 2 bases; J trimming: 7 bases; junction bases outside the gene matches: 11. Germline assignment: CDR1 SGHTA and CDR2 FQGTGA. There are 16 residues in the CDR3. Here the CDR3 DNA reads TGTGCCAGCAGCTTAGAACCGGGACAGGGGCTTGAAGAGCAGTACTTC. Protein sequence: CASSLEPGQGLEEQYF.

This clone was observed once. The chain has TRBV2 and TRBJ1-2; 7 bases match TRBD1. With 8 bases clipped from V and 2 bases from J, the junction kept 8 bases outside the gene matches. This CDR3 is built from 14 residues. Germline values: CDR1 SNHLY, CDR2 FYNNEI. The CDR3 DNA sequence: TGTGCCAGCGGATTGACAGGGCCAAACTATGGCTACACCTTC. It encodes CASGLTGPNYGYTF.

The chain couples TRBV3-1 (or the pseudogene TRBV3-2) to TRBJ2-7; 8 bases are shared with TRBD1. Germline V CDR1 and CDR2: LGHDT, YNNKEL (reference sequence). V gave up 3 bases and J gave up 6 bases; unmatched junction bases: 4. This CDR3 contains 13 residues. CDR3 region: CASSQRQGSEQYF. Here the CDR3 DNA reads TGTGCCAGCAGCCAGCGACAGGGGAGCGAGCAGTACTTC.

V gene TRBV19 combines with J gene TRBJ1-5, with 9 bases identical to TRBD1. The length of the CDR3 is 17 residues. Germline V gene sequence: CDR1 LNHDA, CDR2 SQIVND (reference sequence). With 3 bases clipped from V and 11 bases from J, the junction kept 17 bases outside the gene matches. The CDR3: CASSMVRDRVSVRAQHF. The CDR3 region has the DNA TGTGCCAGTAGTATGGTCCGGGACAGGGTCTCCGTCAGAGCCCAGCATTTT. Based on the CDR3 plus reference TRBV19 and TRBJ1-5, the full variable domain is DGGITQSPKYLFRKEGQNVTLSCEQNLNHDAMYWYRQDPGQGLRLIYYSQIVNDFQKGDIAEGYSVSREKKESFPLTVTSAQKNPTAFYLCASSMVRDRVSVRAQHFGDGTRLSIL.

The V call is TRBV7-2, the J call TRBJ2-7, with 14 bases aligning to TRBD2. Germline V CDR1 and CDR2: SGHTA, FQGNSA. The CDR3 sequence is 18 residues long. Trimming at V came to 10 bases and at J to 0 bases, leaving 14 bases not matched to a gene. The chain's CDR3 is CATNPGTSGGQSSYEQYF. In nucleotides, the CDR3 is TGTGCCACCAACCCAGGGACTAGCGGGGGACAGAGCTCCTACGAGCAGTACTTC.

As concerns this clone: This specimen includes other DNA sequences encoding the same CDR3. J is TRBJ1-5 and V is TRBV30; the D gene is possibly TRBD1 (5 bases). Deletions cut 0 bases from V and 2 bases from J, with 5 bases between. The CDR3 is 13 amino acids. Per the germline V gene, CDR1 is GTSNPN and CDR2 is SVGIG (reference sequence). This chain's CDR3 is CAWSVQGNQPQHF. In DNA form, the CDR3 reads TGTGCCTGGAGTGTACAGGGCAATCAGCCCCAGCATTTT.

The chain combines TRBV18 with TRBJ2-1; 9 bases fit TRBD1. CDR1 and CDR2 (germline): KGHSH, LQKENI. V lost 5 bases, J lost 9 bases, and 11 bases stayed unmatched. The length of the CDR3 is 15 residues. The CDR3 sequence is CASSAGDRVGGEQFF. CDR3 nucleotides: TGTGCCAGCTCAGCTGGGGACAGGGTAGGTGGTGAGCAGTTCTTC.

Concerning this clone: Other DNA variants within this sample encode the same CDR3. The rearrangement uses TRBV6-2 or TRBV6-3 and TRBJ2-7; TRBD1 might be the D (5 bases). The CDR3 is made up of 13 amino acids. V was cut by 6 bases and J by 2 bases, with 11 bases left in between. In germline, CDR1 is MNHEY, CDR2 SVGEGT. The CDR3 coding sequence is TGTGCCAGCAGCCGTCCAGGGCCCTACGAGCAGTACTTC. Encoded protein: CASSRPGPYEQYF.

V gene TRBV29-1 combines with J gene TRBJ1-2, with unresolved D. Trimming left V 7 bases short and J 4 bases short, with 25 bases between. The CDR3 sequence is 16 residues long. The V gene's germline CDR1 is SQVTM and CDR2 ANQGSEA. The CDR3 reads CSAGDGSNSYTYGYTF. The CDR3 DNA reads as TGCAGCGCCGGAGACGGATCCAACTCCTACACCTATGGCTACACCTTC.

This sequence joins TRBV7-9 and TRBJ2-3; the D gene is possibly TRBD1 (6 bases). The V gene's germline CDR1 is SEHNR and CDR2 FQNEAQ (reference sequence). The CDR3 spans 13 residues. The germline V and J ends were trimmed by 5 bases and 6 bases, with 12 bases remaining between them. For the CDR3, the DNA is TGTGCCAGCAGCCCACCCGACAGGGATACGCAGTATTTT. Its protein product is CASSPPDRDTQYF.

The genes are TRBV2 and TRBJ1-2, with D perhaps matching TRBD1 (6 bases). CDR3 length: 16 residues. Germline CDR1 and CDR2: SNHLY and FYNNEI. V lost 0 bases and J 4 bases, leaving 15 bases between the germline ends. CDR3 coding DNA: TGTGCCAGCAGTGAAGCGGCTGTCAGGGGATCCTATGGCTACACCTTC. It specifies CASSEAAVRGSYGYTF.